These T cell receptor beta chains were read from a single sample in a study of shared clonotypes between healthy human individuals. TCRdb's table, derived via immunoSEQ multiplex PCR, lists solely in-frame clones and lacks some. This table holds hundreds of thousands of clones, around 78% found once. Sequences were obtained from memory CD4+ T cells sorted from blood. Receptors were obtained from a woman aged 25 to 45 in good health. CDR3s include the opening cysteine and the closing phenylalanine or tryptophan. D genes are given only for firm matches. Not every row has a clone size; where given, it reads once, few, many or a size class.

CASSFSPTGSGANVLTF TGCGCCAGCAGCTTCAGTCCGACAGGCTCCGGGGCCAACGTCCTGACTTTC TRBJ2-6 TRBV5-1 . .
CASSLFQRNYEQYF TGTGCCAGCAGCTTGTTCCAGCGGAACTACGAGCAGTACTTC TRBJ2-7 TRBV5-4 . .
CASSTGVYNEQFF TGTGCCAGTAGCACAGGGGTCTACAATGAGCAGTTCTTC TRBJ2-1 TRBV19 TRBD1 .
CASSILQGVTGANVLTF TGTGCCAGCAGCATACTACAGGGGGTCACTGGGGCCAACGTCCTGACTTTC TRBJ2-6 TRBV7-9 TRBD1 few
CATSRDLGILNTEAFF TGTGCCACCAGCAGAGATTTAGGGATCCTGAACACTGAAGCTTTCTTT TRBJ1-1 TRBV15 . .
CASSLWNSYEQYF TGCGCCAGCAGTCTCTGGAACTCCTACGAGCAGTACTTC TRBJ2-7 TRBV5-1 . .
CASSDLRRTGELFF TGCGCCAGCAGTGACCTTAGGCGGACCGGGGAGCTGTTTTTT TRBJ2-2 TRBV10-2 . .
CASSRTSGRAYYEQYF TGTGCCAGCAGCAGGACTAGCGGGAGGGCCTACTACGAGCAGTACTTC TRBJ2-7 TRBV7-9 TRBD2 .
CASSSTGGAFF TGTGCCAGCAGTTCAACAGGAGGAGCTTTCTTT TRBJ1-1 TRBV27 . .
CASSDDRDRKNIQYF TGTGCCAGCAGTGACGACCGGGACAGAAAAAACATTCAGTACTTC TRBJ2-4 TRBV2 TRBD1 .
CASSVGHTSGRSYEQFF TGTGCCAGCAGCGTAGGACATACTAGCGGGAGAAGCTATGAGCAGTTCTTC TRBJ2-1 TRBV9 TRBD2 many
CASRQENNEQFF TGTGCCAGCAGACAGGAAAACAATGAGCAGTTCTTC TRBJ2-1 TRBV5-4 . .
CASSIQGGQPQHF TGTGCCAGTAGTATACAGGGTGGTCAGCCCCAGCATTTT TRBJ1-5 TRBV19 . few
CATSRAGTSGRATDTQYF TGTGCCACCAGTCGAGCCGGGACTAGCGGGAGGGCGACAGATACGCAGTATTTT TRBJ2-3 TRBV15 TRBD2 .
CASSPPTQGGDGYTF TGCGCCAGCAGCCCTCCCACACAGGGGGGCGATGGCTACACCTTC TRBJ1-2 TRBV5-1 TRBD1 .
CASSIRIAPNIQYF TGTGCCAGTAGTATTCGAATCGCCCCAAACATTCAGTACTTC TRBJ2-4 TRBV19 . few
CASSLVGGDGYTF TGCGCCAGCAGCTTGGTGGGGGGAGATGGCTACACCTTC TRBJ1-2 TRBV5-1 . .
CASSDTGTGAGGEKLFF TGTGCCAGCAGTGACACCGGGACAGGGGCCGGGGGTGAAAAACTGTTTTTT TRBJ1-4 TRBV25-1 TRBD1 .
CASSKRRLAGVPSLRPYEQYF TGTGCCAGCAGCAAAAGGAGACTAGCGGGAGTCCCCTCCTTGAGGCCCTACGAGCAGTACTTC TRBJ2-7 TRBV21-1 . .
CAWSVQGGGAEAFF TGTGCCTGGAGTGTACAAGGAGGGGGCGCTGAAGCTTTCTTT TRBJ1-1 TRBV30 TRBD1 .
CASSLKTGGKNTEAFF TGCGCCAGCAGCTTGAAAACAGGGGGTAAGAACACTGAAGCTTTCTTT TRBJ1-1 TRBV5-1 TRBD1 .
CASSFNQGTSGRTDTQYF TGTGCCAGCAGCTTTAACCAGGGGACTAGCGGACGCACAGATACGCAGTATTTT TRBJ2-3 TRBV5-4 TRBD2 .
CASKGSGGFGTQYF TGTGCCAGCAAGGGTAGCGGGGGGTTCGGGACCCAGTACTTC TRBJ2-5 TRBV2 TRBD2 few
CASSQVVSGSSYEQYF TGTGCCAGCAGCCAAGTAGTCAGCGGCAGTTCCTACGAGCAGTACTTC TRBJ2-7 TRBV4-2 . .
CASRSRSGANVLTF TGTGCCAGCAGATCCCGTTCTGGGGCCAACGTCCTGACTTTC TRBJ2-6 TRBV28 . .
CASSLVPSSSGNTIYF TGTGCCAGCAGCTTAGTGCCCAGCAGCTCTGGAAACACCATATATTTT TRBJ1-3 TRBV7-8 . .
CASSIANTDIQYF TGTGCCAGTAGTATAGCCAATACAGACATTCAGTACTTC TRBJ2-4 TRBV19 . .
CASSLSSGIETQYF TGTGCCAGCAGCTTAAGTTCCGGTATTGAGACGCAGTATTTT TRBJ2-3 TRBV7-3 . .
CASSPKETQYF TGTGCCAGCAGCCCGAAAGAGACCCAGTACTTC TRBJ2-5 TRBV11-2 . few
CASRLQVNTEAFF TGCGCCAGCAGGTTACAGGTGAACACTGAAGCTTTCTTT TRBJ1-1 TRBV5-1 . .
CASSVGTGAFDEQYF TGTGCCAGCAGCGTAGGGACAGGGGCGTTCGACGAGCAGTACTTC TRBJ2-7 TRBV9 TRBD1 .
CASSFSGVDEQYF TGTGCCAGCAGTTTTAGTGGAGTGGACGAGCAGTACTTC TRBJ2-7 TRBV27 . .
CASSEFGVKGYTF TGTGCCAGCAGTGAATTCGGGGTTAAAGGCTACACCTTC TRBJ1-2 TRBV2 . .
CATSRDMAGRSYNEQFF TGTGCCACCAGCAGAGATATGGCGGGCCGCTCCTACAATGAGCAGTTCTTC TRBJ2-1 TRBV15 . .
CASSSFRTYEQYF TGTGCCAGCAGTTCATTCCGGACCTACGAGCAGTACTTC TRBJ2-7 TRBV27 . .
CAWSVPAQRLAGVGEQYF TGTGCCTGGAGTGTACCTGCACAACGACTAGCGGGAGTGGGTGAGCAGTACTTC TRBJ2-7 TRBV30 TRBD2 .
CASSLEASSYEQYF TGTGCCAGCAGCTTAGAGGCTAGCTCCTACGAGCAGTACTTC TRBJ2-7 TRBV7-8 . once
CASSSKGPYEQYF TGTGCCAGCAGCTCGAAGGGCCCCTACGAGCAGTACTTC TRBJ2-7 TRBV7-9 . .
CASWDRRSSGANVLTF TGTGCCAGCTGGGACAGGCGCAGCTCTGGGGCCAACGTCCTGACTTTC TRBJ2-6 TRBV19 TRBD1 .
CASSWGTSEADTQYF TGTGCCAGCAGCTGGGGGACTAGCGAGGCAGATACGCAGTATTTT TRBJ2-3 TRBV5-5 TRBD2 .
CASSPTGNTEAFF TGTGCCAGCAGCCCTACAGGGAACACTGAAGCTTTCTTT TRBJ1-1 TRBV11-2 . .
CASSYRQGGNEKLFF TGTGCCAGCAGTTACAGACAGGGGGGTAATGAAAAACTGTTTTTT TRBJ1-4 TRBV2 TRBD1 few
CASIGGSPGRETQYF TGTGCCAGCATCGGGGGGTCCCCGGGGCGGGAGACCCAGTACTTC TRBJ2-5 TRBV27 TRBD2 .
CASSPGLATYQETQYF TGTGCCAGTAGTCCCGGACTAGCGACGTACCAAGAGACCCAGTACTTC TRBJ2-5 TRBV19 TRBD2 few
CASSQPGQGFFGYTF TGTGCCAGCAGTCAACCGGGACAGGGTTTTTTTGGCTACACCTTC TRBJ1-2 TRBV28 TRBD1 once
CASSTQTGLETQYF TGCGCCAGCAGCACACAGACAGGACTAGAGACCCAGTACTTC TRBJ2-5 TRBV5-1 . .
CASSVGGLAGVDTQYF TGTGCCAGCAGCGTAGGTGGACTAGCGGGAGTTGATACGCAGTATTTT TRBJ2-3 TRBV9 TRBD2 .
CASSLSTSGYNEQFF TGCGCCAGCAGCTTGTCCACTAGCGGGTACAATGAGCAGTTCTTC TRBJ2-1 TRBV5-1 TRBD2 .
CASSVGMGFGNTIYF TGTGCCAGCAGCGTAGGGATGGGATTCGGAAACACCATATATTTT TRBJ1-3 TRBV9 . .
CASSPSATTFAYEQYF TGTGCCAGCTCACCGTCCGCGACGACTTTCGCCTACGAGCAGTACTTC TRBJ2-7 TRBV18 . .
CASSRDSSVADTQYF TGTGCCAGCAGCCGGGACTCCTCAGTGGCGGATACGCAGTATTTT TRBJ2-3 TRBV11-3 . .
CASRIYSGRGHEQFF TGTGCCAGTAGAATTTATAGCGGGAGAGGCCATGAGCAGTTCTTC TRBJ2-1 TRBV19 TRBD2 .
CASSEGRARETQYF TGTGCCAGCAGTGAAGGGAGGGCCCGGGAGACCCAGTACTTC TRBJ2-5 TRBV25-1 TRBD2 .